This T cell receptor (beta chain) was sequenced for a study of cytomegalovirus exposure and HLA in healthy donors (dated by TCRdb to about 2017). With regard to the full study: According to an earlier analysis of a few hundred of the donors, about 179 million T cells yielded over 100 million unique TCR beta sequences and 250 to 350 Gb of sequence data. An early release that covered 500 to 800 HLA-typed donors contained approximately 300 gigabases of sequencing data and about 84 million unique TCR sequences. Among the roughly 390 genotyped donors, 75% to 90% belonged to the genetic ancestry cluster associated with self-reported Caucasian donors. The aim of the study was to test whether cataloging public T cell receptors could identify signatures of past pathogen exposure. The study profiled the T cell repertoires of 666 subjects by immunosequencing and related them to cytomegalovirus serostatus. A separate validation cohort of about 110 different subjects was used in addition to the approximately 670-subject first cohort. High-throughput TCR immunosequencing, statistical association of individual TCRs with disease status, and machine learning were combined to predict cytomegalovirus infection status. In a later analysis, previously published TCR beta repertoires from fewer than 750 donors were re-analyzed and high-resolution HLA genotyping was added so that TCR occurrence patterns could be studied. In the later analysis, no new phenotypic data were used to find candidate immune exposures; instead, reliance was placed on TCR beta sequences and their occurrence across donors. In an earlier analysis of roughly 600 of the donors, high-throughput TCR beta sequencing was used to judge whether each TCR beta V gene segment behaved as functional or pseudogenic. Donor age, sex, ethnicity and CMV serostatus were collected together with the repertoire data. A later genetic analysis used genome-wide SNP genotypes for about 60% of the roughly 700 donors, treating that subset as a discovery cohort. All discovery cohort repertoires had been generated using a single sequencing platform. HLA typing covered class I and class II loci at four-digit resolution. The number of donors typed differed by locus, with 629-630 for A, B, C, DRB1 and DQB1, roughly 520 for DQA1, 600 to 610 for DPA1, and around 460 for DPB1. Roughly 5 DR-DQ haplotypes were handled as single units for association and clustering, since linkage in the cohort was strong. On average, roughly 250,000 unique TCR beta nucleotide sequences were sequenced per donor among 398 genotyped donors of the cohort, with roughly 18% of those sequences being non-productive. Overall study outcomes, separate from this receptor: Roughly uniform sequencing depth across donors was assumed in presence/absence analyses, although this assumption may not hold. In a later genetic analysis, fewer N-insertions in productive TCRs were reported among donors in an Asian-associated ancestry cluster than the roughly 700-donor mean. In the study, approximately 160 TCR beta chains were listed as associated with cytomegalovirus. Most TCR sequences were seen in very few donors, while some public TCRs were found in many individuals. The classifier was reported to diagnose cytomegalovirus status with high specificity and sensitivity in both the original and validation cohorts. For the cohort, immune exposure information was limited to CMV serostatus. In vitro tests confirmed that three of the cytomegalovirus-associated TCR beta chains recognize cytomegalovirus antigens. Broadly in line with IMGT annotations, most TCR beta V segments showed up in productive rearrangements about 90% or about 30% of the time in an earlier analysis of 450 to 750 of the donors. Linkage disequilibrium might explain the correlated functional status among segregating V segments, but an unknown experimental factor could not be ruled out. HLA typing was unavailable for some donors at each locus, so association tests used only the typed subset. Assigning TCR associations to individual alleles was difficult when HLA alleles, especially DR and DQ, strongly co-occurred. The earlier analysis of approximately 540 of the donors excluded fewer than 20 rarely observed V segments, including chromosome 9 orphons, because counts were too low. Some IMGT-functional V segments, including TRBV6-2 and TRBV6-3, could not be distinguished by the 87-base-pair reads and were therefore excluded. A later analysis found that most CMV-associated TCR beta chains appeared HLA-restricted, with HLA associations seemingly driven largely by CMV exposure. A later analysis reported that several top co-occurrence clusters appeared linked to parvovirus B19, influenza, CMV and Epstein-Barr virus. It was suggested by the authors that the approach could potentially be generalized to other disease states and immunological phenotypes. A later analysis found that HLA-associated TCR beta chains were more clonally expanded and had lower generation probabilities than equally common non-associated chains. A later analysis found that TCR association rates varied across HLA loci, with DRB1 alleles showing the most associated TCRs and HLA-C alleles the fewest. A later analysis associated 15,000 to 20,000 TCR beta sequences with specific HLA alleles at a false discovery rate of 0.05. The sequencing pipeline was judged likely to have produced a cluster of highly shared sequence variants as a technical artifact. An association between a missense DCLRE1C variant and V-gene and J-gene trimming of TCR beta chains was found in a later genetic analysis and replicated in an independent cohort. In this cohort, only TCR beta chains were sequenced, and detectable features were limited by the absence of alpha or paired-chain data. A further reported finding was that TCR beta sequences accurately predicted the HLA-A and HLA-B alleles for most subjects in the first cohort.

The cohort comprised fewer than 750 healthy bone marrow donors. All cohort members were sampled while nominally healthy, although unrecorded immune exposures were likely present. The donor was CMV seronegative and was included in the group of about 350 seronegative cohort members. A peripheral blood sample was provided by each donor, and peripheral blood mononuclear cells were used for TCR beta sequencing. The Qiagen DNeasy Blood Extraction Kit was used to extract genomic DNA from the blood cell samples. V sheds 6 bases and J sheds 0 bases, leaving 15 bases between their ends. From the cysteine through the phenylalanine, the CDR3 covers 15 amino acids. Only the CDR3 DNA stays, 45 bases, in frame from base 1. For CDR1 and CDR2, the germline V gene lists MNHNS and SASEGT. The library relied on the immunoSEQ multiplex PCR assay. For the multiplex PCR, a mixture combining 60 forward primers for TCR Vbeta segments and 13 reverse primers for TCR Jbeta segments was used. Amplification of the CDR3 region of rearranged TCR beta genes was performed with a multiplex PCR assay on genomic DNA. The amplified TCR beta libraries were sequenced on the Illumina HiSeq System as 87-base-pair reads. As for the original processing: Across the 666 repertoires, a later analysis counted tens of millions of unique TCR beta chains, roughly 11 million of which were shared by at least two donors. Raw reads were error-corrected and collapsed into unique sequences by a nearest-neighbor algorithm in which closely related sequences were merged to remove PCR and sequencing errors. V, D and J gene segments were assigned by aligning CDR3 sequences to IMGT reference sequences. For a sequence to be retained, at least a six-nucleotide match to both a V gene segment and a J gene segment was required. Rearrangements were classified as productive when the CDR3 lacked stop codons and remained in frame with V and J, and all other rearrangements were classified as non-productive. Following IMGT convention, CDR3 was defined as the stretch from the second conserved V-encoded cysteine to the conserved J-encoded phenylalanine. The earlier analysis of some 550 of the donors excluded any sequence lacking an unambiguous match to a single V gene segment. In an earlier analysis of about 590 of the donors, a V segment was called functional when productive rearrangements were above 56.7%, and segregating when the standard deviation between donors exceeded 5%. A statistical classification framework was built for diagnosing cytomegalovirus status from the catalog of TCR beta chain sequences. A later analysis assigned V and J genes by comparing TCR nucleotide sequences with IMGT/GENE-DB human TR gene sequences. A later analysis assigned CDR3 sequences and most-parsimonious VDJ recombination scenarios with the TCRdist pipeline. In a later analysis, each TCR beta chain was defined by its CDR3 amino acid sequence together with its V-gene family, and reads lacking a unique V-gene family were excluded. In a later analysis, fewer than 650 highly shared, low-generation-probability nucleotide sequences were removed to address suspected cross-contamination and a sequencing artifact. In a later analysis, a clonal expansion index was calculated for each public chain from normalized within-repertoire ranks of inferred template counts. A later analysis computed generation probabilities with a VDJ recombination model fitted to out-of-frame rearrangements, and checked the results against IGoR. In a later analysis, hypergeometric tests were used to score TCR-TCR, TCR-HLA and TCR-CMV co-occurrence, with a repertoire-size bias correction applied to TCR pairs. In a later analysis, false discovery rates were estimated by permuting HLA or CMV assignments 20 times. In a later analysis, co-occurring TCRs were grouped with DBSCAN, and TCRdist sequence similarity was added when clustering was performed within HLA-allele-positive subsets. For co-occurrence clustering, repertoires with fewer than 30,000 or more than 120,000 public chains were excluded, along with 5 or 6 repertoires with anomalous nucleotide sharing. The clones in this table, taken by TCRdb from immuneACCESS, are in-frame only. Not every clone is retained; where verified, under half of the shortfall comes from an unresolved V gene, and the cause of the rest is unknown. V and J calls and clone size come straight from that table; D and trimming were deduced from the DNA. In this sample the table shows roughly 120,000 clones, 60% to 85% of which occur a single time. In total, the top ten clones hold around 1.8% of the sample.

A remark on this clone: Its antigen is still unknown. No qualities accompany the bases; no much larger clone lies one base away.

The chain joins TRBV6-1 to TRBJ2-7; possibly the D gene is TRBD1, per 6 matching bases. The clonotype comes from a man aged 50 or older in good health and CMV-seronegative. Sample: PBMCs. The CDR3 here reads CASRPYRDNSYEQYF. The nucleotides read TGTGCCAGCAGACCATACCGGGACAACTCCTACGAGCAGTACTTC.